A selection of T cell receptor beta chains follows, all from one sample in a study of T cell changes during pregnancy in multiple sclerosis. TCRdb's table, derived via immunoSEQ multiplex PCR, lists solely in-frame clones and lacks some. The sample yields under 130,000 clones, 90% to 95% seen once. The sequencing here drew on peripheral blood, taken after pregnancy. These receptors were collected from a female donor with multiple sclerosis, enrolled in a pregnancy study. CDR3s include the opening cysteine and the closing phenylalanine or tryptophan. The D gene is left open where the match is weak. Expanded clones get a size class; other rows say once, few or many, or leave the size out.

v_gene	abundance	j_gene	d_gene	CDR3aa	CDR3nt
TRBV5-6	NA	TRBJ2-2	TRBD2	CASRSGLGTGELFF	TGTGCCAGCAGGTCGGGACTAGGAACCGGGGAGCTGTTTTTT
TRBV27	once	TRBJ2-5	NA	CASSLSTGMGQETQYF	TGTGCCAGCAGTTTATCAACAGGGATGGGGCAAGAGACCCAGTACTTC
TRBV5-6	once	TRBJ2-1	NA	CATSQGLRNEQFF	TGTGCCACTTCACAGGGATTGAGGAATGAGCAGTTCTTC
TRBV27	NA	TRBJ2-1	NA	CASSFLDREDEQFF	TGTGCCAGCAGTTTCCTCGATAGGGAGGATGAGCAGTTCTTC
TRBV19	NA	TRBJ1-1	NA	CASSPVRYAEAFF	TGTGCCAGTAGCCCCGTCCGGTACGCTGAAGCTTTCTTT
TRBV10-3	NA	TRBJ1-1	NA	CAIRRGGETNTEAFF	TGTGCCATCAGACGGGGCGGGGAGACCAACACTGAAGCTTTCTTT
TRBV15	NA	TRBJ1-2	TRBD1	CATSHPMGDRPYGYTF	TGTGCCACCAGCCACCCAATGGGGGACAGGCCCTATGGCTACACCTTC
TRBV11-2	NA	TRBJ2-1	TRBD2	CASSPTGLAGGYYNEQFF	TGTGCCAGCAGCCCCACTGGGCTAGCGGGGGGGTACTACAATGAGCAGTTCTTC
TRBV27	NA	TRBJ2-7	NA	CASSLGDIIYEQYF	TGTGCCAGCAGTTTAGGGGACATAATCTACGAGCAGTACTTC
TRBV2	NA	TRBJ1-4	NA	CASSEGRTNEKLFF	TGTGCCAGCAGTGAAGGGCGGACTAATGAAAAACTGTTTTTT
TRBV6-1	NA	TRBJ1-5	NA	CASSEWTGNSNQPQHF	TGTGCCAGCAGTGAATGGACGGGAAATAGCAATCAGCCCCAGCATTTT
TRBV12-5	once	TRBJ1-2	TRBD1	CASGLASKENRDRFYGYTF	TGTGCTAGTGGTTTGGCATCCAAAGAGAACCGGGACAGGTTCTATGGCTACACCTTC
TRBV6-5	NA	TRBJ1-4	TRBD1	CASSTGQGSNEKLFF	TGTGCCAGCAGTACGGGACAGGGAAGTAATGAAAAACTGTTTTTT
TRBV19	NA	TRBJ1-4	NA	CASSRGNNEKLFF	TGTGCCAGCTCGCGCGGTAATAATGAAAAACTGTTTTTT
TRBV20-1	NA	TRBJ2-3	TRBD1	CSARGTGNQYF	TGCAGTGCTAGAGGGACAGGGAACCAGTATTTT
TRBV5-1	NA	TRBJ1-2	NA	CASSYDLSYGYTF	TGCGCCAGCAGCTATGATTTGAGCTATGGCTACACCTTC
TRBV2	NA	TRBJ1-4	TRBD1	CASIKDRSNEKLFF	TGTGCCAGCATCAAGGACAGGTCTAATGAAAAACTGTTTTTT
TRBV9	NA	TRBJ2-7	TRBD2	CASSPSGASYEQYF	TGTGCCAGCAGCCCTAGCGGGGCGTCCTACGAGCAGTACTTC
TRBV5-4	NA	TRBJ2-4	NA	CASSLTGEDIQYF	TGTGCCAGCAGCCTAACAGGGGAGGACATTCAGTACTTC
TRBV5-4	NA	TRBJ2-3	NA	CASSSPPAAPRTDTQYF	TGTGCCAGCAGCTCCCCCCCGGCGGCCCCTCGCACAGATACGCAGTATTTT
TRBV9	NA	TRBJ2-1	TRBD2	CASSVESGGYNEQFF	TGTGCCAGCAGCGTAGAGAGCGGGGGTTACAATGAGCAGTTCTTC
TRBV9	NA	TRBJ2-7	TRBD2	CASSSPSGGPSSYEQYF	TGTGCCAGCAGCTCCCCTAGCGGGGGGCCGAGCTCCTACGAGCAGTACTTC
TRBV30	NA	TRBJ1-6	TRBD1	CAWSDGQGSSGSPLHF	TGTGCCTGGAGTGACGGACAGGGATCTTCAGGTTCACCCCTCCACTTT
TRBV30	NA	TRBJ1-1	TRBD1	CAWKGAGRNTEAFF	TGTGCCTGGAAGGGGGCAGGAAGGAACACTGAAGCTTTCTTT
TRBV2	NA	TRBJ2-7	NA	CASSLLGLRRSYEQYF	TGTGCCAGCAGCCTTTTGGGGCTCCGGCGCTCCTACGAGCAGTACTTC
TRBV6-5	NA	TRBJ1-1	NA	CASSYSITGDTEAFF	TGTGCCAGCAGTTACTCGATAACCGGGGACACTGAAGCTTTCTTT
TRBV18	NA	TRBJ1-6	NA	CASSRLSGYNSPLHF	TGTGCCAGCTCACGGTTGTCCGGGTATAATTCACCCCTCCACTTT
TRBV9	NA	TRBJ2-1	NA	CASSVGPSVGEYFGQFF	TGTGCCAGCAGCGTAGGGCCCTCTGTAGGGGAATATTTCGGGCAGTTCTTC
TRBV14	NA	TRBJ2-3	NA	CASSQTQLMRNPFTDTQYF	TGTGCCAGCAGCCAAACTCAGCTCATGAGGAATCCCTTCACAGATACGCAGTATTTT
TRBV7-9	NA	TRBJ2-7	TRBD1	CASSKGTGPYEQYF	TGTGCCAGCAGCAAAGGGACAGGGCCCTACGAGCAGTACTTC
TRBV4-1	NA	TRBJ2-7	NA	CASTLETGYYEQYF	TGCGCCAGCACCCTCGAAACAGGGTACTACGAGCAGTACTTC
TRBV5-6	NA	TRBJ1-1	TRBD1	CASSWWGTGDYYMNTEAFF	TGTGCCAGCAGCTGGTGGGGGACAGGGGACTATTACATGAACACTGAAGCTTTCTTT
TRBV21-1	NA	TRBJ2-2	NA	CASSKGESGPSRELFF	TGTGCCAGCAGCAAAGGGGAGTCCGGCCCGAGCCGGGAGCTGTTTTTT
TRBV19	NA	TRBJ2-7	NA	CASSANRDYEQYF	TGTGCCAGTAGTGCCAACAGGGACTACGAGCAGTACTTC
TRBV9	NA	TRBJ1-3	NA	CATIESGLSGNTIYF	TGTGCCACCATTGAAAGTGGGCTCTCTGGAAACACCATATATTTT
TRBV2	NA	TRBJ1-1	NA	CASSFDHQNRRALRSEAFF	TGTGCCAGCAGTTTCGACCATCAAAATCGCAGGGCCCTGCGATCTGAAGCTTTCTTT
TRBV7-9	NA	TRBJ1-2	NA	CASSPGQGYGYTF	TGTGCCAGCAGCCCCGGTCAGGGCTATGGCTACACCTTC
TRBV27	NA	TRBJ2-7	NA	CASSSLYEQYF	TGTGCCAGCAGTTCCCTCTACGAGCAGTACTTC
TRBV15	NA	TRBJ2-7	TRBD2	CATSSAGGGLYEQYF	TGTGCCACCAGCAGTGCCGGGGGGGGCCTCTACGAGCAGTACTTC
TRBV13	few	TRBJ1-4	NA	CASSSPRGEKLFF	TGTGCCAGCAGCTCCCCACGGGGTGAAAAACTGTTTTTT
TRBV6-5	NA	TRBJ2-7	NA	CASSHSLSGEQYF	TGTGCCAGCAGTCACTCCCTTTCGGGCGAGCAGTACTTC
TRBV2	NA	TRBJ1-4	NA	CASVLRVTKEKLFF	TGTGCCAGCGTACTCAGGGTGACGAAAGAAAAACTGTTTTTT
TRBV18	few	TRBJ1-2	NA	CASSPLTEHGYTF	TGTGCCAGCTCACCATTAACAGAGCATGGCTACACCTTC
TRBV1	NA	TRBJ2-5	NA	CTSSQVPAGGSRETQYF	TGCACCAGCAGCCAAGTCCCGGCGGGGGGGTCACGGGAGACCCAGTACTTC
TRBV5-4	NA	TRBJ2-1	NA	CASSLGGADSYNEQFF	TGTGCCAGCAGCTTGGGCGGGGCGGACTCCTACAATGAGCAGTTCTTC
TRBV9	NA	TRBJ1-3	NA	CASSVVTPRGEDTIYF	TGTGCCAGCAGCGTAGTGACCCCCAGGGGTGAAGACACCATATATTTT
TRBV6-1	NA	TRBJ1-3	NA	CATPTVYGNTIYF	TGTGCCACCCCGACAGTTTATGGAAACACCATATATTTT
TRBV6-1	NA	TRBJ2-1	TRBD2	CASSETLAGGFDEQFF	TGTGCCAGCAGTGAAACGCTAGCGGGGGGTTTCGATGAGCAGTTCTTC
TRBV6-5	NA	TRBJ1-4	NA	CASRPRQATNEKLFF	TGTGCCAGCAGACCGCGACAGGCAACTAATGAAAAACTGTTTTTT
TRBV15	NA	TRBJ2-5	TRBD2	CATSSNLAGGPGETQYF	TGTGCCACCAGCAGTAATCTAGCGGGGGGGCCCGGGGAGACCCAGTACTTC
TRBV5-6	once	TRBJ1-6	NA	CASSLLGSSGGGNSPLHF	TGTGCCAGCAGCTTGTTAGGTTCCTCTGGCGGCGGGAATTCACCCCTCCACTTT
TRBV7-8	NA	TRBJ2-7	TRBD1	CASSFWDRETYEQYF	TGTGCCAGCAGCTTCTGGGACAGGGAGACCTACGAGCAGTACTTC
TRBV2	NA	TRBJ1-2	NA	CASSAGEGYGYTF	TGTGCCAGCAGTGCAGGGGAGGGCTATGGCTACACCTTC
TRBV6-6	NA	TRBJ2-1	TRBD2	CASSGTIQQFF	TGTGCCAGCAGCGGGACTATCCAGCAGTTCTTC
TRBV7-2	once	TRBJ2-7	NA	CASTVRGGGSYEQYF	TGTGCCAGCACCGTAAGAGGGGGGGGCTCCTACGAGCAGTACTTC
TRBV6-6	once	TRBJ1-4	NA	CASSYWTENEKLFF	TGTGCCAGCAGTTACTGGACAGAGAATGAAAAACTGTTTTTT
TRBV9	NA	TRBJ1-6	TRBD1	CASSREDRGWDSPLHF	TGTGCCAGCAGCCGAGAAGACAGGGGATGGGATTCACCCCTCCACTTT
TRBV9	NA	TRBJ1-2	TRBD1	CASSLQGAAGYTF	TGTGCCAGCAGCCTACAGGGGGCGGCTGGCTACACCTTC